This is a list of T cell receptor beta chains from one sample in a study of identical twins. One entry per CDR3 protein, called by TCRdb with MiXCR from the 5' RACE reads. This table has 220,000 or so distinct CDR3 sequences, about 7% appearing once. This sample was also put to use in a study of yellow fever vaccine responses in identical twins.

Sequencing used memory (CD45RO+) T cells sorted from blood. These receptors were collected from a young woman in good health. The conserved cysteine and the conserved F or W are not part of the CDR3 here. Each record gives: clone size, J gene, V gene, CDR3 protein. Expanded clones get a size class; other rows say once, few or many, or leave the size out.

NA,TRBJ2-1,TRBV19,ASSTRLVKVVNEQF
NA,TRBJ2-1,TRBV4-2,ASSQEASRSYNEQF
NA,TRBJ2-1,TRBV5-4,ASSPTSGGHNEQF
few,TRBJ2-1,TRBV4-2,ASSQDQTLSSYNEQF
NA,TRBJ2-1,TRBV2,ASRRLTGGEQF
few,TRBJ2-5,TRBV28,ASSLRQETQY
NA,TRBJ1-6,TRBV2,ASSSDRAISPLH
few,TRBJ2-1,TRBV6-1,ASSTGGPGEQF
many,TRBJ2-3,TRBV12-3/TRBV12-4,ASSSPSTDTQY
NA,TRBJ2-6,TRBV6-1,ASSEAASGPLT
many,TRBJ2-7,TRBV5-1,ASSTRDRYKQY
NA,TRBJ2-3,TRBV20-1,SARSPGLGRDTQY
NA,TRBJ2-4,TRBV6-1,ASSSQWPPGGIQY
NA,TRBJ2-7,TRBV20-1,SARDSGEPMREQY
NA,TRBJ2-1,TRBV28,ASSLAAGVSGEQF
many,TRBJ2-5,TRBV24-1,ATSDPIRDGKRETQY
many,TRBJ2-1,TRBV28,ASSPWTSGDNEQF
few,TRBJ2-3,TRBV6-5,ASSYRTDSTDTQY
many,TRBJ1-1,TRBV5-1,ASSPALPGDYTEAF
many,TRBJ2-1,TRBV12-3/TRBV12-4,ASSPGQGAYNEQF
NA,TRBJ2-2,TRBV4-2,ASSQRDRGNGELF
many,TRBJ2-5,TRBV5-1,ASSLLDTKETQY
NA,TRBJ2-3,TRBV12-3/TRBV12-4,ASSLRGSGGNTQY
few,TRBJ1-2,TRBV11-2,ASSLDLNGQDGYT
NA,TRBJ2-2,TRBV15,ATSRDGASGTGELF
few,TRBJ2-1,TRBV10-3,AIQAEVEQF
NA,TRBJ2-1,TRBV12-3/TRBV12-4,ASSLVVFGGLAGDNEQF
few,TRBJ2-7,TRBV29-1,SVEDLDRKSSYEQY
NA,TRBJ1-6,TRBV3-1,ASSQLTQGRRNSPLH
NA,TRBJ2-1,TRBV7-9,ASSPVGGTGNEQF
many,TRBJ1-2,TRBV5-1,ASSFQGGDNDGYT
many,TRBJ2-2,TRBV12-3/TRBV12-4,ASSLGPGTGELF
NA,TRBJ2-1,TRBV5-1,ASSPQTTSGSSYNEQF
few,TRBJ1-2,TRBV6-1,ASSHGTGDPYGYT
NA,TRBJ2-1,TRBV25-1,ASSAGVPGNEQF
many,TRBJ1-1,TRBV5-1,ASSGGSGTGFEAF
few,TRBJ1-5,TRBV6-1,ASSPRDINQPQH
many,TRBJ2-1,TRBV2,AQGASGGNEQF
many,TRBJ2-7,TRBV5-6,ASGLAGSYEQY
NA,TRBJ2-3,TRBV20-1,SAFPLRLAGNTDTQY
many,TRBJ2-2,TRBV29-1,SAMREIGELF
many,TRBJ1-1,TRBV20-1,SARRQLSTEAF
many,TRBJ1-2,TRBV5-6,ASSFFGQGTYGYT
NA,TRBJ1-4,TRBV28,ASSSPPTGGREKLF
few,TRBJ1-1,TRBV20-1,SADRPVRRTEAF
few,TRBJ1-5,TRBV20-1,SARDSFQGGNQPQH
many,TRBJ2-2,TRBV5-1,ASSLGQNTGELF
NA,TRBJ1-2,TRBV28,ASSPVIFGGDYGYT
few,TRBJ2-5,TRBV7-7,ASSPTDLETQY
many,TRBJ2-1,TRBV5-1,ASSPHRVSRGEQF
many,TRBJ2-1,TRBV24-1,ATSDGSSGRGSEQF
many,TRBJ2-7,TRBV29-1,SVGTTYEQY
NA,TRBJ2-6,TRBV20-1,SARVFHYGANVLT
NA,TRBJ1-5,TRBV5-1,ASSYSPGDGNQPQH
NA,TRBJ1-2,TRBV5-1,ASSPGQALPYGYT
many,TRBJ2-1,TRBV12-3/TRBV12-4,ASSLIRTGGHSYNEQF
NA,TRBJ1-1,TRBV5-1,ASSPYGYSNTEAF
many,TRBJ2-5,TRBV5-6,ASSLLETQY
NA,TRBJ2-1,TRBV7-9,ASSLGGGTSGRDEQF
NA,TRBJ1-2,TRBV12-3/TRBV12-4,ASSFPDRVDYGYT